A single sample gave rise to the 15 T cell receptor beta chains below, sequenced in a study of blood T cells in healthy people across ages. Primed by a sample-barcoded 5' primer and a J-beta primer mix, a second PCR proceeded for about 7 to 11 cycles. TCRdb fed the 5' RACE reads into MiXCR, producing one record per CDR3 protein. The repertoire has 600,000 to 650,000 distinct CDR3 sequences, around 54% of them found once; the top ten carry roughly 34%. The sequencing input was blood. Every receptor here comes from a man aged 55 to 70 in good health.

This clonotype was recorded once. This chain connects TRBV20-1 to TRBJ1-2; 11 nucleotides agree with TRBD1. The germline V gene encodes CDR1 DFQATT and CDR2 SNEGSKA (reference sequence). This CDR3 spans 16 amino acids. With V trimmed by 0 bases and J by 4 bases, 7 bases remained unmatched. CDR3 sequence reads: CSARDLLGTGGYGYTF. CDR3 coding DNA: TGCAGTGCTAGAGATCTACTGGGGACAGGGGGCTATGGCTACACCTTC.

The rearrangement joins TRBV20-1 to TRBJ1-6, with D unclear. CDR3 length: 17 amino acids. V was clipped by 0 bases and J by 0 bases, with 12 bases between them. The germline V gene has CDR1 DFQATT and CDR2 SNEGSKA (reference sequence). Here the CDR3 DNA reads TGCAGTGCTAGAGATCTCAGACGCAGCTCCTATAATTCACCCCTCCACTTT. Its translation: CSARDLRRSSYNSPLHF.

The chain recombines TRBV21-1 with TRBJ2-3; TRBD1, the D gene given by the table, was not confirmed from the DNA. TRBV21-1 constitutes a pseudogene. The CDR3 length is 14 residues. The CDR3 loop reads CASSTTGGTDTQYF. As DNA, the CDR3 is TGTGCCAGCAGCACGACAGGGGGCACAGATACGCAGTATTTT.

V gene TRBV4-1 combines with J gene TRBJ2-1; 9 nucleotides align to TRBD2. Germline assignment: CDR1 MGHRA and CDR2 YSYEKL. V lost 0 bases to trimming and J lost 9 bases; unmatched junction nucleotides: 3. This CDR3 has 14 residues. Here the CDR3 reads CASSQDGTSSEQFF. The CDR3 DNA follows: TGCGCCAGCAGCCAAGATGGGACTAGCAGTGAGCAGTTCTTC.

This clonotype was seen more than once but under ten times. The rearrangement links TRBV4-1 to TRBJ2-6, with D tentatively TRBD1 (6 bases). Per germline, CDR1 MGHRA and CDR2 YSYEKL. V lost 5 bases and J lost 0, with 14 bases in between. The CDR3 runs 17 residues. In DNA form, the CDR3 reads TGCGCCAGCAGCTCCCGACAGGTTAGCTCTGGGGCCAACGTCCTGACTTTC. It encodes CASSSRQVSSGANVLTF.

The rearrangement links TRBV2 to TRBJ1-6, with D possibly matching TRBD1 (6 bases). Germline V gene lookup returns CDR1 SNHLY and CDR2 FYNNEI. This CDR3 spans 15 amino acids. With 2 bases removed from V and 4 bases from J, the gap between germline ends came to 9 bases. The CDR3 loop is CASSERGQYNSPLHF. The DNA for the CDR3 is TGTGCCAGCAGTGAACGGGGGCAATATAATTCACCCCTCCACTTT.

V is TRBV12-3 or TRBV12-4 and J is TRBJ2-5; 8 nucleotides line up with TRBD1. V lost 2 bases to trimming and J lost 2 bases; unmatched junction nucleotides: 10. CDR3 length: 17 amino acids. The CDR3 nucleotides read TGTGCCAGCAGTTTAAACAGGGGGTGTCCATTACAAGAGACCCAGTACTTC. This sequence encodes CASSLNRGCPLQETQYF.

V gene TRBV25-1 combines with J gene TRBJ2-5, with D perhaps matching TRBD2 (5 bases). The CDR3 sequence is 14 residues long. With 1 base removed from V and 3 bases from J, the gap between germline ends came to 9 bases. Germline V gives CDR1 MGHDK, CDR2 SYGVNS. The CDR3 loop is CASSESGSKETQYF. CDR3 bases: TGTGCCAGCAGTGAATCGGGAAGCAAAGAGACCCAGTACTTC. The full variable domain, rest sourced from reference TRBV25-1 and TRBJ2-5, is EADIYQTPRYLVIGTGKKITLECSQTMGHDKMYWYQQDPGMELHLIHYSYGVNSTEKGDLSSESTVSRIRTEHFPLTLESARPSHTSQYLCASSESGSKETQYFGPGTRLLVL.

The chain couples TRBV7-3 to TRBJ2-4; D is unresolved. Germline V gene lookup returns CDR1 SGHTA and CDR2 FQGTGA. This CDR3 comprises 15 residues. Trimming took off 5 bases at V and 0 bases at J, with 11 bases between the two ends. The CDR3 DNA reads as TGTGCCAGCAGCCAAGTATGGGGAGCCAAAAACATTCAGTACTTC. It translates to CASSQVWGAKNIQYF. Based on the CDR3 plus reference TRBV7-3 and TRBJ2-4, the full variable domain is GAGVSQTPSNKVTEKGKYVELRCDPISGHTALYWYRQSLGQGPEFLIYFQGTGAADDSGLPNDRFFAVRPEGSVSTLKIQRTERGDSAVYLCASSQVWGAKNIQYFGAGTRLSVL.

This clonotype occurred many times. The chain recombines TRBV4-2 with TRBJ2-6; D is uncertain. Germline CDR1 reads LGHNA; CDR2 reads YNFKEQ. V was shortened by 0 bases and J by 2 bases, with 5 bases between the two germline ends. This CDR3 comprises 15 residues. CDR3 amino acids: CASSQENAGANVLTF. The CDR3 bases are TGTGCCAGCAGCCAAGAGAATGCTGGGGCCAACGTCCTGACTTTC.

The chain carries TRBV2 and TRBJ2-6; weak D call: TRBD2 (7 bases). The CDR3 totals 16 residues. V was clipped by 4 bases and J by 2 bases, with 12 bases between them. The germline gives CDR1 SNHLY, CDR2 FYNNEI. CDR3 nucleotide sequence: TGTGCCAGCAGTGTCCTCGGGGGGCCTGGGGCCAACGTCCTGACTTTC. Translating gives CASSVLGGPGANVLTF.

The J gene is TRBJ2-3, the V gene TRBV10-3, with no clear D. This CDR3 region has 17 residues. Trimming stripped 0 bases from V and 3 bases from J, with 16 bases between. Germline CDR1 and CDR2: ENHRY and SYGVKD. The CDR3 nucleotides are TGTGCCATCAGTGAGTCGCAAGCGATCTTTGGGACAGATACGCAGTATTTT. It encodes CAISESQAIFGTDTQYF.

The chain is built from TRBV18 and TRBJ2-1; 10 bases agree with TRBD1. CDR3 length: 13 amino acids. V gave up 4 bases and J gave up 9 bases; unmatched junction bases: 3. Per the germline V gene, CDR1 is KGHSH and CDR2 is LQKENI. Here the CDR3 DNA reads TGTGCCAGCTCACGACGGGACAGGGGTGAGCAGTTCTTC. Its protein product is CASSRRDRGEQFF. The complete variable domain, with remaining parts taken from reference TRBV18 and TRBJ2-1, reads NAGVMQNPRHLVRRRGQEARLRCSPMKGHSHVYWYRQLPEEGLKFMVYLQKENIIDESGMPKERFSAEFPKEGPSILRIQQVVRGDSAAYFCASSRRDRGEQFFGPGTRLTVL.

The chain is built from TRBV11-2 and TRBJ2-7; 9 bases match TRBD1. CDR1 is SGHAT and CDR2 is FQNNGV in the germline V gene. CDR3 length: 18 amino acids. The trim removed 6 bases at V and 0 bases at J, leaving 15 bases unmatched. The CDR3 bases are TGTGCCAGCAGAGGAGATCGAACCGGGACAGGGAACTCCTACGAGCAGTACTTC. Its protein product is CASRGDRTGTGNSYEQYF. Variable domain in full (rest from reference TRBV11-2 and TRBJ2-7): EAGVAQSPRYKIIEKRQSVAFWCNPISGHATLYWYQQILGQGPKLLIQFQNNGVVDDSQLPKDRFSAERLKGVDSTLKIQPAKLEDSAVYLCASRGDRTGTGNSYEQYFGPGTRLTVT.

This clonotype came up a few times. The V call is TRBV20-1, the J call TRBJ2-6, with D unresolved. The V gene's germline CDR1 is DFQATT and CDR2 SNEGSKA (reference sequence). Deletions cut 5 bases from V and 0 bases from J, with 11 bases between. This CDR3 has 15 residues. CDR3 DNA sequence: TGCAGTGCTCTCGGCGTCGACTCTGGGGCCAACGTCCTGACTTTC. Encoded protein: CSALGVDSGANVLTF.